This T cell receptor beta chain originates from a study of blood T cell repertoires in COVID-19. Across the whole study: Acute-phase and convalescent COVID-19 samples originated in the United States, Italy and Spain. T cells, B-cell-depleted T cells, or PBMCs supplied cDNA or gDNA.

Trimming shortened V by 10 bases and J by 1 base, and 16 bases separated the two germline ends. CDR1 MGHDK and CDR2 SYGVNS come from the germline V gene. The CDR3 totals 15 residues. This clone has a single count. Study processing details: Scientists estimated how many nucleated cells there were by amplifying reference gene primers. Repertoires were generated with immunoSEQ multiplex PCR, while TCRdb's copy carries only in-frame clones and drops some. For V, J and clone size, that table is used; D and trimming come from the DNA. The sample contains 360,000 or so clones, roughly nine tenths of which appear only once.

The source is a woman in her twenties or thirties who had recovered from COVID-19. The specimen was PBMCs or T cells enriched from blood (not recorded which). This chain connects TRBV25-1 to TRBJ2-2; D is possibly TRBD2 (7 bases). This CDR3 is CATREGGRNTGELFF. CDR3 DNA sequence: TGTGCCACCCGTGAGGGGGGGCGGAACACCGGGGAGCTGTTTTTT.